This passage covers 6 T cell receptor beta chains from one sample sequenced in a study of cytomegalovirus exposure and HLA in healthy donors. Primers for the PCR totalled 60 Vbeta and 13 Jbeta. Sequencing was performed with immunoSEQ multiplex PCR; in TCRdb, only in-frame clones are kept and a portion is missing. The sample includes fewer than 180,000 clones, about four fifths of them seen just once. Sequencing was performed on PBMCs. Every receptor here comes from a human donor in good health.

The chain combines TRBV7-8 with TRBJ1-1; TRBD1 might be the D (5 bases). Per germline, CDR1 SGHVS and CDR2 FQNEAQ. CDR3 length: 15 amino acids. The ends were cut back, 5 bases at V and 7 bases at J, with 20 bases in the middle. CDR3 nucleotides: TGTGCCAGCAGCCCTGGCCCGACAGCAACGATTGAAGCTTTCTTT. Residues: CASSPGPTATIEAFF.

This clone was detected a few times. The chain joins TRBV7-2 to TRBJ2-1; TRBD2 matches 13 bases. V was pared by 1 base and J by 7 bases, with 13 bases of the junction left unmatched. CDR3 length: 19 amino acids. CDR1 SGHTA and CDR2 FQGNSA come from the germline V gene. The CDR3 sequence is CASSLGPRALAGGPNEQFF. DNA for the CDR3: TGTGCCAGCAGCTTAGGTCCTCGGGCACTAGCGGGAGGGCCTAATGAGCAGTTCTTC.

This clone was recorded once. CDR3 sequence: CASSFSSGDYGYTF. CDR3 nucleotide sequence: TGTGCCAGCAGTTTTTCTTCGGGAGACTATGGCTACACCTTC. This chain joins TRBV6-5 and TRBJ1-2; no definite D call. Germline assignment: CDR1 MNHEY and CDR2 SVGAGI. The length of the CDR3 is 14 residues. The V and J ends lost 4 bases and 3 bases respectively, with 12 bases between them.

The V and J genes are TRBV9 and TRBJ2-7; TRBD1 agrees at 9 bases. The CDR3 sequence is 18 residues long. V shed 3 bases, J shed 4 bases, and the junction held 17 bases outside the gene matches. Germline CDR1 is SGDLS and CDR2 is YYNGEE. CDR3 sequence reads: CASSGGQGPLSINYEQYF. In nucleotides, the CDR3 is TGTGCCAGCAGCGGGGGACAGGGCCCCCTCTCAATCAATTACGAGCAGTACTTC.

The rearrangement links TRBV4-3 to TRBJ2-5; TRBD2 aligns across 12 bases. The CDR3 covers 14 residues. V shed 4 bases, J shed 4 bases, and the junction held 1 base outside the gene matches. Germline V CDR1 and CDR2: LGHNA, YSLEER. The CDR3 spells CASSLGLAGETQYF. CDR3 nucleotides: TGCGCCAGCAGCCTGGGACTAGCGGGAGAGACCCAGTACTTC.

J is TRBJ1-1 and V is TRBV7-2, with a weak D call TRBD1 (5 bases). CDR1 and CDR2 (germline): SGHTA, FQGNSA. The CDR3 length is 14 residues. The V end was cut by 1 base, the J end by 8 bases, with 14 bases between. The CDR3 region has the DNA TGTGCCAGCAGCTTAGACAATTACTACAGGGAAGCTTTCTTT. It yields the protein CASSLDNYYREAFF.